This paragraph covers one TCR beta chain sequence. Its specificity is not known. This record comes from a study of cytomegalovirus exposure and HLA in healthy donors. Study-wide findings and caveats: A later analysis reportedly found that, within productive TCRs, an Asian-associated ancestry cluster had fewer N-insertions than the mean observed across the roughly 690 donors. Researchers reported in a later analysis that a missense DCLRE1C variant was tied to TCR beta V- and J-gene trimming. The dataset shows that most TCR sequences were rare, while some public TCRs occurred in many donors.

Primers: 60 Vbeta forward and 13 Jbeta reverse. Generated by immunoSEQ multiplex PCR, the TCRdb table keeps only in-frame clones and is missing some. The table lists a few hundred thousand clones, around 90% of them singletons. Whereas donors were nominally healthy upon sampling, unrecorded immune exposures were probable. Source material: PBMCs. The sequence was obtained from a girl aged 2-15 years in good health and CMV-seronegative.

The CDR3 sequence is CASSLGGFYGYTF. The CDR3 DNA follows: TGTGCCAGCAGCTTAGGCGGATTCTATGGCTACACCTTC. The rearrangement uses TRBV7-6 and TRBJ1-2; D call uncertain. V was pared by 1 base and J by 4 bases, with 7 bases between. The CDR3 is 13 residues long. Germline assignment: CDR1 SGHVS and CDR2 FNYEAQ.